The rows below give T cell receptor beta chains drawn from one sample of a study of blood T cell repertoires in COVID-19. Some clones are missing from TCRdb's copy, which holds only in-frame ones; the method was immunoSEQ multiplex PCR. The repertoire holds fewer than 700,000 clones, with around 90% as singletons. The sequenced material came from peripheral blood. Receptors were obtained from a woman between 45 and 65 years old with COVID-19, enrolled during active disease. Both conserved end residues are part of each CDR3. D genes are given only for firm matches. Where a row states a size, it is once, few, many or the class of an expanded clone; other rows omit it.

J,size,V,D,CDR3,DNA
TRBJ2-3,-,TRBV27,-,CASSTLRGAMSTDTQYF,TGTGCCAGCAGTACCCTCCGGGGAGCGATGAGCACAGATACGCAGTATTTT
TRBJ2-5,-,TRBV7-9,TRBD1,CASSPHSTGGWETQYF,TGTGCCAGCAGCCCCCACTCGACAGGGGGATGGGAGACCCAGTACTTC
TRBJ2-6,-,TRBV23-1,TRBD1,CASSQRADRVATGANVLTF,TGCGCCAGCAGTCAACGCGCGGACAGGGTTGCGACTGGGGCCAACGTCCTGACTTTC
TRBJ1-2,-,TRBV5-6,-,CASSSGQDYGYTF,TGTGCCAGCAGCTCGGGACAAGACTATGGCTACACCTTC
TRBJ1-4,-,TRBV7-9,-,CASSLVPGTNEKLFF,TGTGCCAGCAGCTTAGTTCCGGGAACTAATGAAAAACTGTTTTTT
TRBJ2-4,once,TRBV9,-,CASSVGPGKNIQYF,TGTGCCAGCAGCGTAGGGCCAGGCAAAAACATTCAGTACTTC
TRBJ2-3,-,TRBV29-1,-,CSVVGGAETDTQYF,TGCAGCGTTGTAGGGGGGGCCGAGACAGATACGCAGTATTTT
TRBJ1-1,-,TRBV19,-,CASSIEAQGSEAFF,TGTGCCAGTAGTATAGAGGCCCAGGGGTCTGAAGCTTTCTTT
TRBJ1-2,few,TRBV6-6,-,CASFSGVWYYGYTF,TGTGCCAGCTTCTCGGGGGTATGGTATTATGGCTACACCTTC
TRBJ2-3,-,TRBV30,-,CAWSRRGADTQYF,TGTGCCTGGAGTCGGCGGGGAGCAGATACGCAGTATTTT
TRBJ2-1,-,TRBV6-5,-,CASTGGGMSYNEQFF,TGTGCCAGCACCGGAGGGGGCATGTCCTACAATGAGCAGTTCTTC
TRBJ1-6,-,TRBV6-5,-,CASSPMSSYNSPLHF,TGTGCCAGCAGCCCAATGAGCTCCTATAATTCACCCCTCCACTTT
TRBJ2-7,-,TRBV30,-,CAWREAWRRRIYF,TGTGCCTGGAGGGAGGCCTGGCGACGGAGAATATACTTC
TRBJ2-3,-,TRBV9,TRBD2,CASSGGGASTDTQYF,TGTGCCAGCAGCGGCGGGGGAGCTAGCACAGATACGCAGTATTTT
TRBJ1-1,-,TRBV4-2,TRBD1,CASSQPYRGLNTEAFF,TGTGCCAGCAGCCAGCCGTACAGGGGCCTGAACACTGAAGCTTTCTTT
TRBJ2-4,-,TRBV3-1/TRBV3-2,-,CASSQGANIQYF,TGTGCCAGCAGCCAAGGGGCTAACATTCAGTACTTC
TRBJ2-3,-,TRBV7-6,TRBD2,CASSLAAGADTQYF,TGTGCCAGCAGCTTAGCGGCGGGGGCAGATACGCAGTATTTT
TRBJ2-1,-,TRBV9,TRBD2,CASSSAGGNEQFF,TGTGCCAGCAGCTCGGCGGGGGGGAATGAGCAGTTCTTC
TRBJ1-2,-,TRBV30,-,CALTQGQSDYGYTF,TGTGCCTTAACTCAAGGACAGTCCGACTATGGCTACACCTTC
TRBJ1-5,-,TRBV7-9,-,CASSLGGDVPQHF,TGTGCCAGCAGCTTAGGGGGCGACGTACCCCAGCATTTT
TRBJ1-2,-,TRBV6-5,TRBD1,CASRRGHDGYTF,TGTGCCAGTCGCAGGGGGCATGATGGCTACACCTTC
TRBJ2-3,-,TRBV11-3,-,CASSFKGLTGGPDTQYF,TGTGCCAGCAGCTTCAAGGGACTAACGGGGGGCCCAGATACGCAGTATTTT
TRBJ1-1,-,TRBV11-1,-,CASSFTPNTEAFF,TGTGCCAGCAGCTTTACACCCAACACTGAAGCTTTCTTT
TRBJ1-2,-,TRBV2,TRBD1,CASTGTGMNYGYTF,TGTGCCAGCACCGGGACAGGGATGAACTATGGCTACACCTTC
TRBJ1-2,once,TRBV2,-,CARIGKGDTPDGYTF,TGTGCCCGCATTGGGAAGGGGGATACTCCGGATGGCTACACCTTC
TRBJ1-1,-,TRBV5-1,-,CASTPGHLNTEAFF,TGCGCCAGCACCCCGGGACATTTGAACACTGAAGCTTTCTTT
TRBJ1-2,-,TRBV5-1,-,CASSLDWLDYGYTF,TGCGCCAGCAGCTTGGATTGGCTAGACTATGGCTACACCTTC
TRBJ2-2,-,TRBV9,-,CASSVAGGSTGELFF,TGTGCCAGCAGCGTAGCAGGGGGGTCCACCGGGGAGCTGTTTTTT
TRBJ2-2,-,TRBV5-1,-,CASSLEAGLSGELFF,TGCGCCAGCAGCTTGGAGGCGGGATTAAGCGGGGAGCTGTTTTTT
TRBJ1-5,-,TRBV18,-,CASSPAGSSHQPQHF,TGTGCCAGCTCACCCGCGGGGTCCTCACATCAGCCCCAGCATTTT
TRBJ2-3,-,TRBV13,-,CASSPPTGQRLGYTQYF,TGTGCCAGCAGCCCACCGACAGGACAAAGGCTCGGGTATACGCAGTATTTT
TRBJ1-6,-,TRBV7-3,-,CASSLRGNVQTSSYNSPLHF,TGTGCCAGCAGCCTCCGGGGGAACGTACAGACAAGCTCCTATAATTCACCCCTCCACTTT
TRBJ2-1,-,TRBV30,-,CAWDGANNEQFF,TGTGCCTGGGATGGAGCAAACAATGAGCAGTTCTTC
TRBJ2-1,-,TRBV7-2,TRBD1,CASSPGTGNNEQFF,TGTGCCAGCAGCCCAGGGACAGGAAACAATGAGCAGTTCTTC
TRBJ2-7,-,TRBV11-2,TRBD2,CASSLSWSGGTYEQYF,TGTGCCAGCAGCTTAAGTTGGAGCGGGGGAACCTACGAGCAGTACTTC
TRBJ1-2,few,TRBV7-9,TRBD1,CASRFDREDYTF,TGTGCCAGCCGATTCGACAGGGAGGACTACACCTTC
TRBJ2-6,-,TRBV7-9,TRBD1,CASSPWGTGISGANVLTF,TGTGCCAGCAGCCCGTGGGGGACAGGGATCTCTGGGGCCAACGTCCTGACTTTC
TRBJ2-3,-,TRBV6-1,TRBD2,CASSEGLAGGFSTDTQYF,TGTGCCAGCAGTGAAGGACTAGCGGGGGGATTTAGCACAGATACGCAGTATTTT
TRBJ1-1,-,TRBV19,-,CASSREGSDTEAFF,TGTGCCAGTAGCCGGGAGGGGTCGGACACTGAAGCTTTCTTT
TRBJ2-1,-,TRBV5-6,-,CASSLGAGYNEQFF,TGTGCCAGCAGCTTGGGTGCGGGTTACAATGAGCAGTTCTTC
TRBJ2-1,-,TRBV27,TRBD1,CASSSRTGVQEQFF,TGTGCCAGCAGTTCTAGGACAGGGGTACAAGAGCAGTTCTTC
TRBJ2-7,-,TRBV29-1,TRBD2,CSVSGGRLLYEQYF,TGCAGCGTGAGCGGGGGCCGACTTCTCTACGAGCAGTACTTC
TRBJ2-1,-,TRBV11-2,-,CASSSLSGQIGGEQFF,TGTGCCAGCAGCTCCTTGAGTGGGCAGATTGGAGGTGAGCAGTTCTTC
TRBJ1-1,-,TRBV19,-,CASGGAGEAFF,TGTGCCAGTGGAGGGGCGGGTGAAGCTTTCTTT
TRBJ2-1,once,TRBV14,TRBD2,CASSPQAGRHNEQFF,TGTGCCAGCAGCCCCCAAGCGGGGAGACACAATGAGCAGTTCTTC
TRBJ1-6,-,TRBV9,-,CASSVESGDGHSPLHF,TGTGCCAGCAGCGTAGAGTCGGGGGATGGTCATTCACCCCTCCACTTT
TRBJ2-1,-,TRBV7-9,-,CASSLAASYNEQFF,TGTGCCAGCAGCTTAGCGGCCAGTTACAATGAGCAGTTCTTC
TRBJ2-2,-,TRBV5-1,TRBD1,CASSFRTGENTGELFF,TGCGCCAGCAGCTTCCGGACAGGGGAGAACACCGGGGAGCTGTTTTTT
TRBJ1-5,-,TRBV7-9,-,CASSPGWNQPQHF,TGTGCCAGCAGCCCCGGGTGGAATCAGCCCCAGCATTTT
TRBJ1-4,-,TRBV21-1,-,CASSPWTGRVNEKLFF,TGTGCCAGCAGCCCCTGGACAGGAAGGGTTAATGAAAAACTGTTTTTT
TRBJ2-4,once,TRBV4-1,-,CASSQSSVAKNIQYF,TGCGCCAGCAGCCAAAGTTCGGTAGCCAAAAACATTCAGTACTTC